The 26 T cell receptor beta chains given below trace back to one sample, sequenced in a study of T cell repertoires in cytomegalovirus infection. Their recognized antigens are unknown. TCRdb re-analysed the reads in MiXCR, keeping a single row per CDR3 protein. The table has approximately 910,000 distinct CDR3 sequences, approximately 30% seen once. The sample consisted of cultured CD8+ T cells from PBMCs, taken from culture after CMV antigen stimulation. Receptors were obtained from a human donor in good health (CMV status not recorded). Some clones in this sample may be carry-over from other donors' samples.

The chain carries TRBV19 and TRBJ2-3; 11 bases match TRBD1. J was trimmed by 2 bases and V by 3 bases; bases with no gene match: 10. Germline V lookup: CDR1 LNHDA, CDR2 SQIVND (reference sequence). The CDR3 spans 18 residues. CDR3: CASSMGTGTGGPTDTQYF. CDR3 sequence (DNA): TGTGCCAGTAGTATGGGAACCGGGACAGGGGGTCCCACAGATACGCAGTATTTT.

The genes are TRBV6-1 and TRBJ1-6; D unclear. The germline gives CDR1 MNHNS, CDR2 SASEGT. The CDR3 totals 15 residues. V lost 2 bases to trimming and J lost 5 bases, with 10 bases between them. In nucleotides, the CDR3 is TGTGCCAGCAGTGAACAAGTCAGAGATAATTCACCCCTCCACTTT. Translation: CASSEQVRDNSPLHF.

This clonotype was seen more than once but under ten times. This chain uses TRBV6-1 with TRBJ2-7, with a tentative D call TRBD2 (6 bases). The germline gives CDR1 MNHNS, CDR2 SASEGT. There are 13 residues in the CDR3. V dropped 4 bases and J dropped 3 bases, with 10 bases sitting between them. CDR3 loop: CASSGTGGYEQYV. The DNA of the CDR3 is TGTGCCAGCAGTGGAACCGGGGGCTACGAGCAGTACGTC.

This clonotype turned up a few times. The chain has TRBV7-9 and TRBJ1-1; D is uncertain. Germline loops: CDR1 SEHNR, CDR2 FQNEAQ (reference sequence). CDR3 length: 14 amino acids. The V gene lost 0 bases and the J gene lost 4 bases, with 9 bases spanning the gap. The CDR3 bases are TGTGCCAGCAGCTTAGCCCCGGGATTCACTGAAGCTTTCTTT. Translating gives CASSLAPGFTEAFF.

This clonotype was observed once. The chain couples TRBV27 to TRBJ2-1; no clear D. The V end lost 6 bases, the J end lost 8 bases, and 23 bases lay between the germline ends. Looked up from germline, CDR1 is MNHEY and CDR2 is SMNVEV (reference sequence). CDR3 length: 16 amino acids. This CDR3 reads CASSLLGPPQAYEQFF. The CDR3 DNA reads as TGTGCCAGCAGCCTTCTAGGACCACCCCAGGCCTATGAGCAGTTCTTC.

This clonotype was observed a few times. This chain joins TRBV7-9 and TRBJ1-4; D gene ambiguous. Trimming pared 5 bases from V and 10 bases from J, leaving 11 bases between. The CDR3 loop spans 12 amino acids. Germline V gene data show CDR1 as SEHNR and CDR2 as FQNEAQ (reference sequence). CDR3 sequence: CASSDKEGKLFF. The DNA for the CDR3 is TGTGCCAGCAGCGATAAAGAAGGAAAACTGTTTTTT.

The rearrangement joins TRBV6-1 to TRBJ2-3, with D maybe TRBD2 (5 bases). The CDR3 runs to 13 residues. V shed 1 base and J shed 10 bases, with 12 bases lying between them. Per the germline V gene, CDR1 is MNHNS and CDR2 is SASEGT. CDR3 in amino acids: CASSEEGGSPQYF. CDR3 DNA: TGTGCCAGCAGTGAAGAAGGAGGATCGCCGCAGTATTTT.

The V and J genes are TRBV4-3 and TRBJ1-5, with 7 bases identical to TRBD1. Per the germline V gene, CDR1 is LGHNA and CDR2 is YSLEER. The CDR3 contains 14 residues. V lost 4 bases, J lost 6 bases, and 6 bases stayed unmatched. The chain's CDR3 is CASSLNRGAQPQHF. The CDR3 region has the DNA TGCGCCAGCAGCCTAAACAGGGGAGCTCAGCCCCAGCATTTT.

This clonotype turned up a few times. The chain links TRBV4-3 to TRBJ2-5; tentative D call: TRBD2 (5 bases). The germline V gene encodes CDR1 LGHNA and CDR2 YSLEER. This CDR3 spans 17 amino acids. Trimming cost V 1 base and J 4 bases, with 19 bases left between them. In nucleotides, the CDR3 is TGCGCCAGCAGCCAAGGCGTCGGACTGTCGGGGAGAGAGACCCAGTACTTC. This sequence encodes CASSQGVGLSGRETQYF.

The CDR3 is CASSYPGQGSNQPQHF. CDR3 in DNA: TGTGCCAGCAGTTACCCGGGACAGGGAAGCAATCAGCCCCAGCATTTT. The chain carries TRBV6-2 or TRBV6-3 and TRBJ1-5; TRBD1 matches 9 bases. Germline CDR1 is MNHEY and CDR2 is SVGEGT. This CDR3 has 16 residues. J gave up 1 base and V 2 bases, and 3 bases lay outside the gene matches.

The rearrangement joins TRBV6-6 to TRBJ2-7; D remains ambiguous. The germline V and J ends were trimmed by 0 bases and 2 bases, with 5 bases remaining between them. Germline CDR1 is MNHNY and CDR2 is SVGAGI (reference sequence). This CDR3 comprises 13 residues. CDR3 protein: CASSYSRTYEQYV. The DNA of the CDR3 is TGTGCCAGCAGTTACTCGCGCACCTACGAGCAGTACGTC.

The gene calls are TRBV7-4 and TRBJ2-3; D gene uncertain. CDR1 is SGHVT, CDR2 SQSDAQ, per germline. The CDR3 extends over 14 amino acids. V was cut by 1 base and J by 4 bases, with 9 bases left in between. This CDR3 is CASSLDSTADTQYF. The CDR3 bases are TGTGCCAGCAGCTTAGATAGCACAGCAGATACGCAGTATTTT.

The rearrangement links TRBV24-1 to TRBJ2-1; 8 positions agree with TRBD1. Germline V gene sequence: CDR1 KGHDR, CDR2 SFDVKD. J gave up 2 bases and V 0 bases, and 17 bases lay outside the gene matches. The CDR3 is 21 residues long. For the CDR3, the DNA is TGTGCCACCAGTGATTTGCAACCTCATGAGAGGACAGGGTTAACCTACAATGAGCAGTTCTTC. It codes for CATSDLQPHERTGLTYNEQFF.

The chain couples TRBV12-3 or TRBV12-4 to TRBJ2-4; D is undetermined. Trimming cost V 2 bases and J 4 bases, with 9 bases left between them. The CDR3 extends over 14 amino acids. DNA for the CDR3: TGTGCCAGCAGTTTAATTGAAAGAAAAAACATTCAGTACTTC. Protein sequence: CASSLIERKNIQYF.

The chain couples TRBV19 to TRBJ1-6; D uncertain. The CDR3 loop spans 14 amino acids. Germline CDR1 LNHDA, CDR2 SQIVND (reference sequence). The V gene lost 9 bases and the J gene lost 4 bases, with 13 bases spanning the gap. The CDR3 here is CASQEAQYNSPLHF. CDR3 DNA sequence: TGTGCCAGCCAGGAGGCTCAGTATAATTCACCCCTCCACTTT.

The J gene is TRBJ1-5, the V gene TRBV20-1, with D possibly matching TRBD1 (5 bases). Germline CDR1 reads DFQATT; CDR2 reads SNEGSKA (reference sequence). This CDR3 comprises 14 residues. V was pared by 7 bases and J by 2 bases, with 15 bases between. The CDR3 sequence: CSVPLGAGNQPQHF. CDR3 DNA: TGCAGTGTTCCGCTCGGGGCAGGCAATCAGCCCCAGCATTTT.

V gene TRBV7-9 combines with J gene TRBJ1-1, with D hard to call. Trimming took 1 base from V and 3 from J, leaving 18 bases between them. This CDR3 is 17 amino acids long. Germline V CDR1 and CDR2: SEHNR, FQNEAQ (reference sequence). The CDR3 is CASSLGLRIIEDTEAFF. The CDR3 DNA is TGTGCCAGCAGCTTAGGTCTGAGAATAATTGAAGACACTGAAGCTTTCTTT.

The CDR3 DNA sequence: TGCGCCAGCAGCCAAGGGGACGATGAGCAGTTCTTC. It yields the protein CASSQGDDEQFF. The rearrangement uses TRBV4-3 and TRBJ2-1; the D call may be TRBD1 or TRBD2 (5 bases each). This CDR3 comprises 12 residues. CDR1 is LGHNA and CDR2 is YSLEER in the germline V gene. Trimming stripped 1 base from V and 8 bases from J, with 6 bases between.

The chain couples TRBV12-3 or TRBV12-4 to TRBJ2-1; D is ambiguous. The V gene lost 9 bases and the J gene lost 6 bases, with 15 bases spanning the gap. The CDR3 loop spans 13 amino acids. CDR3 bases: TGTGCCAGTACGAATGGCGGTTCCAATGAGCAGTTCTTC. Residues: CASTNGGSNEQFF.

The chain uses TRBV9 and TRBJ1-1, with D possibly being TRBD1 (5 bases). Germline CDR1 is SGDLS and CDR2 is YYNGEE. The ends were cut back, 3 bases at V and 7 bases at J, with 10 bases in the middle. The CDR3 has 12 residues. The CDR3 region has the DNA TGTGCCAGCAGCGGAGGTCAGGGTGAAGCTTTCTTT. It codes for CASSGGQGEAFF.

This rearrangement joins TRBV19 to TRBJ2-2; 9 positions agree with TRBD1. Looked up from germline, CDR1 is LNHDA and CDR2 is SQIVND (reference sequence). The CDR3 runs 16 residues. The junction had 9 bases not matched to a gene; V was cut back by 5 bases and J by 5 bases. CDR3 residues: CASSSTGGRGTGELFF. The CDR3 DNA reads as TGTGCCAGTAGTTCAACAGGGGGCCGGGGTACCGGGGAGCTGTTTTTT.

This clonotype was observed a handful of times. The chain joins TRBV7-8 to TRBJ2-2, with D tentatively TRBD2 (6 bases). Per germline, CDR1 SGHVS and CDR2 FQNEAQ. V was shortened by 1 base and J by 6 bases, with 9 bases between the two germline ends. The CDR3 length is 14 residues. CDR3: CASSLEGRSGELFF. The CDR3 region has the DNA TGTGCCAGCAGCTTAGAAGGGAGGTCCGGGGAGCTGTTTTTT.

V and J are TRBV15 and TRBJ2-2, with D perhaps TRBD2 (6 bases). CDR1 is LNHNV and CDR2 is YYDKDF in the germline V gene (reference sequence). The CDR3 spans 17 residues. V lost 1 base and J 3 bases, leaving 15 bases between the germline ends. The CDR3 nucleotides read TGTGCCACCAGCAGAGCCCCCCCGGGACTTTACACCGGGGAGCTGTTTTTT. The encoded protein is CATSRAPPGLYTGELFF.

A few counts support this clonotype. CDR3 amino acids: CASSFGTTLDEQFF. CDR3 DNA sequence: TGCGCCAGCAGCTTCGGGACTACCTTAGATGAGCAGTTCTTC. The chain combines TRBV10-2 with TRBJ2-1; 7 nucleotides line up with TRBD2. Germline V lookup: CDR1 WSHSY, CDR2 SAAADI. The CDR3 runs to 14 residues. The V segment lost 6 bases and the J segment 8 bases; nucleotides outside the gene matches: 10.

V is TRBV6-5 and J is TRBJ2-3; TRBD2 is a possible D gene (6 bases). This CDR3 has 15 residues. Germline lookup yields CDR1 MNHEY and CDR2 SVGAGI. V lost 1 base and J 2 bases, leaving 10 bases between the germline ends. Here the CDR3 reads CASSYWGDSTDTQYF. CDR3 bases: TGTGCCAGCAGTTACTGGGGGGACTCCACAGATACGCAGTATTTT.

The chain recombines TRBV6-5 with TRBJ1-2; the match to TRBD1 covers 12 bases. V lost 0 bases, J lost 4 bases, and 3 bases stayed unmatched. Germline V CDR1 and CDR2: MNHEY, SVGAGI. The CDR3 is made up of 16 amino acids. DNA of the CDR3: TGTGCCAGCAGTTACTCGGGACAGGGGGCTGGCTATGGCTACACCTTC. Translated: CASSYSGQGAGYGYTF.